This entry lists 12 T cell receptor beta chains sequenced from one sample in a study of cytomegalovirus exposure and HLA in healthy donors. The repertoire was sequenced with immunoSEQ multiplex PCR; TCRdb's copy has only in-frame clones and lacks some. The top ten hold 1.4% of the sample, which has 180,000 or so clones, approximately 87% seen once. Sample: PBMCs. The receptors were sampled from a woman aged 30 to 39 in good health and CMV-seronegative.

The V and J genes are TRBV4-3 and TRBJ2-2; D is possibly TRBD1 (6 bases). The germline V gene encodes CDR1 LGHNA and CDR2 YSLEER. This CDR3 has 16 amino acids. V was trimmed by 2 bases and J by 3 bases, leaving 13 bases between them. In DNA, the CDR3 is TGCGCCAGCAGCCAATCCCGGACAGAAGACACCGGGGAGCTGTTTTTT. It codes for CASSQSRTEDTGELFF.

V usage is TRBV18 and J usage is TRBJ1-4; 9 nucleotides line up with TRBD1. With V trimmed by 5 bases and J by 5 bases, 18 bases remained unmatched. The CDR3 contains 19 residues. Germline V gives CDR1 KGHSH, CDR2 LQKENI. CDR3 coding DNA: TGTGCCAGCTCATCAAAAACACCGGGACAGGGTGACAGCAATGAAAAACTGTTTTTT. Encoded protein: CASSSKTPGQGDSNEKLFF. Full variable domain (missing parts from reference TRBV18 and TRBJ1-4): NAGVMQNPRHLVRRRGQEARLRCSPMKGHSHVYWYRQLPEEGLKFMVYLQKENIIDESGMPKERFSAEFPKEGPSILRIQQVVRGDSAAYFCASSSKTPGQGDSNEKLFFGSGTQLSVL.

This clone was seen just once. The V and J genes are TRBV5-1 and TRBJ1-6; 8 bases fit TRBD1. V was clipped by 4 bases and J by 9 bases; unmatched bases: 12. The length of the CDR3 is 16 residues. From germline, CDR1 is SGHRS and CDR2 YFSETQ. This chain's CDR3 is CASSPSPTGVSSPLHF. The CDR3 nucleotides are TGCGCCAGCAGCCCCTCACCGACAGGGGTGAGTTCACCCCTCCACTTT.

The chain employs TRBV2 and TRBJ2-1; 8 bases line up with TRBD2. CDR3 length: 15 residues. The ends lost 4 bases at V and 4 bases at J; junction bases unmatched: 6. CDR1 and CDR2 from the germline V gene are SNHLY and FYNNEI. The CDR3 region is CASSVGGGKYNEQFF. The CDR3 DNA follows: TGTGCCAGCAGTGTTGGCGGGGGGAAGTACAATGAGCAGTTCTTC.

The chain couples TRBV30 to TRBJ1-2, with TRBD1 identical over 10 bases. Germline-derived CDR1 and CDR2 are GTSNPN and SVGIG (reference sequence). Trimming at V came to 5 bases and at J to 8 bases, leaving 2 bases not matched to a gene. The CDR3 consists of 11 residues. The CDR3 bases are TGTGCCTGGTGGGACAGGGGAGGCTACACCTTC. Its protein is CAWWDRGGYTF. Full variable domain (missing parts from reference TRBV30 and TRBJ1-2): SQTIHQWPATLVQPVGSPLSLECTVEGTSNPNLYWYRQAAGRGLQLLFYSVGIGQISSEVPQNLSASRPQDRQFILSSKKLLLSDSGFYLCAWWDRGGYTFGSGTRLTVV.

The rearrangement joins TRBV7-2 to TRBJ2-3; the match to TRBD2 covers 10 bases. Germline lookup yields CDR1 SGHTA and CDR2 FQGNSA. V lost 4 bases to trimming and J lost 4 bases; unmatched junction nucleotides: 8. The CDR3 contains 16 residues. The CDR3 loop reads CASSSSSGGFADTQYF. The CDR3 region has the DNA TGTGCCAGCAGCTCCTCTAGCGGGGGCTTTGCAGATACGCAGTATTTT. Complete variable domain (other parts from reference TRBV7-2 and TRBJ2-3): GAGVSQSPSNKVTEKGKDVELRCDPISGHTALYWYRQSLGQGLEFLIYFQGNSAPDKSGLPSDRFSAERTGGSVSTLTIQRTQQEDSAVYLCASSSSSGGFADTQYFGPGTRLTVL.

V usage is TRBV7-9 and J usage is TRBJ2-3, with 9 bases matching TRBD2. The CDR3 contains 16 residues. Germline CDR1 and CDR2: SEHNR and FQNEAQ (reference sequence). The trim removed 2 bases at V and 4 bases at J, leaving 7 bases unmatched. In DNA form, the CDR3 reads TGTGCCAGCAGCTTATTCTCCGGCGGGGGGGCAGATACGCAGTATTTT. Its translation: CASSLFSGGGADTQYF.

The chain combines TRBV7-9 with TRBJ2-5; D is unresolved. Germline CDR1 reads SEHNR; CDR2 reads FQNEAQ (reference sequence). CDR3 length equals 12 residues. V lost 4 bases and J 5 bases, leaving 8 bases between the germline ends. CDR3 amino acids: CASSSNIETQYF. CDR3 coding DNA: TGTGCCAGCAGCTCCAACATTGAGACCCAGTACTTC.

This chain joins TRBV6-5 and TRBJ2-7; D is possibly TRBD2 (6 bases). Germline V lookup: CDR1 MNHEY, CDR2 SVGAGI. V was cut by 2 bases and J by 3 bases, with 14 bases left in between. This CDR3 is 15 amino acids long. The CDR3 coding sequence is TGTGCCAGCAGTTACGCGGACGGGGGAGACTACGAGCAGTACTTC. It encodes CASSYADGGDYEQYF.

The rearrangement joins TRBV6-1 to TRBJ1-5; TRBD1 aligns across 7 bases. The CDR3 contains 15 residues. Trimming at V came to 6 bases and at J to 2 bases, leaving 7 bases not matched to a gene. Per the germline V gene, CDR1 is MNHNS and CDR2 is SASEGT. Here the CDR3 DNA reads TGTGCCAGCAGCTGGACAGGAGTTGGCAATCAGCCCCAGCATTTT. Its protein is CASSWTGVGNQPQHF.

J is TRBJ1-2 and V is TRBV6-4; D ambiguous. The CDR3 runs 11 residues. V dropped 7 bases and J dropped 4 bases, with 7 bases sitting between them. Germline-derived CDR1 and CDR2 are MRHNA and SNTAGT. The CDR3 is CASNNGYGYTF. CDR3 in DNA: TGTGCCAGCAACAATGGCTATGGCTACACCTTC.

The chain links TRBV6-5 to TRBJ1-6; 9 bases are a match to TRBD1. The V and J ends lost 7 bases and 9 bases, in that order; junction bases with no gene match: 10. CDR1 is MNHEY and CDR2 is SVGAGI in the germline V gene. The CDR3 runs to 15 residues. The CDR3 reads CASTEQGALLSPLHF. DNA of the CDR3: TGTGCCAGCACCGAACAGGGGGCTCTTCTTTCACCCCTCCACTTT.